This entry features one TCR beta chain sequence. Its target is unknown. The data originate from a study of memory CD4+ T cells and cytomegalovirus serostatus. Study background: This sample comes from healthy Belgian adults, under 10 CMV seropositive, approximately 22 seronegative.

Profiling relied on immunoSEQ multiplex PCR, and the TCRdb table lists in-frame clones only, not all of them. This sample has 20,000 to 30,000 clones, with over 70% found just once. Study-level points and caveats: CD4+ memory repertoires contained about two fifths of the roughly 150 reported CMV TCRbeta sequences.

Single viable CD3+CD4+CD8-CD45RO+ cells were sorted as the memory CD4+ T cells. V trimming: 4 bases; J trimming: 10 bases; junction bases outside the gene matches: 9. Looked up from germline, CDR1 is ENHRY and CDR2 is SYGVKD. This CDR3 spans 15 amino acids. Sequenced: memory CD4+ T cells from blood. The sequence was obtained from an adult in good health and CMV-seronegative. V usage is TRBV10-3 and J usage is TRBJ2-1; TRBD2 aligns across 11 bases. DNA for the CDR3: TGTGCCATCAGTGGGGATAGCGGGGGGGCCGGGGAGCAGTTCTTC. This codes for CAISGDSGGAGEQFF.